Listed below are T cell receptor beta chains from one sample, sequenced in a study of blood T cell repertoires in COVID-19. Repertoires were generated with immunoSEQ multiplex PCR, while TCRdb's copy carries only in-frame clones and drops some. The sample lists some 220,000 clones, around 84% occurring once. The specimen sequenced was peripheral blood. The receptors shown here come from a woman aged 55-70 years who had recovered from COVID-19. The CDR3 runs from the conserved cysteine through the conserved F or W. The order of the fields is V gene, J gene, clone size, D gene, CDR3 protein, CDR3 DNA. A D gene is named only where the DNA matches it firmly. Expanded clones get a size class; other rows say once, few or many, or leave the size out.

TRBV5-1	TRBJ2-3	.	.	CASSLGNQGGSDTQYF	TGCGCCAGCAGCTTGGGCAATCAGGGGGGTTCGGATACGCAGTATTTT
TRBV20-1	TRBJ2-1	few	.	CSASLFHGAFF	TGCAGTGCTAGCTTATTCCATGGGGCTTTCTTC
TRBV7-8	TRBJ1-3	.	.	CASSPQSGIGNTIYF	TGTGCCAGCAGCCCTCAATCGGGGATTGGAAACACCATATATTTT
TRBV2	TRBJ1-1	.	.	CASSEAPGVYNTEAFF	TGTGCCAGCAGTGAAGCTCCAGGGGTTTACAACACTGAAGCTTTCTTT
TRBV7-2	TRBJ1-2	few	.	CASSTRGGYGYTF	TGTGCCAGCAGCACCCGGGGGGGCTATGGCTACACCTTC
TRBV11-3	TRBJ2-3	.	.	CASSLDPSTDTQYF	TGTGCCAGCAGCTTAGATCCGAGCACAGATACGCAGTATTTT
TRBV9	TRBJ2-3	.	.	CASSVGAVTDTQYF	TGTGCCAGCAGCGTAGGGGCCGTCACAGATACGCAGTATTTT
TRBV5-1	TRBJ1-1	.	.	CASSLDSSPNTEAFF	TGCGCCAGCAGCTTGGACAGTTCCCCGAACACTGAAGCTTTCTTT
TRBV2	TRBJ2-1	.	TRBD2	CASSDPDLAGGGSNEQFF	TGTGCCAGCAGTGACCCAGATTTAGCGGGGGGGGGTAGCAATGAGCAGTTCTTC
TRBV7-8	TRBJ2-5	.	TRBD2	CASSLAWASGGARETQYF	TGTGCCAGCAGCTTAGCATGGGCTAGCGGGGGGGCCCGGGAGACCCAGTACTTC
TRBV9	TRBJ1-4	.	.	CASSVTAINEKLFF	TGTGCCAGCAGCGTTACAGCCATTAATGAAAAACTGTTTTTT
TRBV20-1	TRBJ2-3	.	TRBD2	CSASHGGGPADTQYF	TGCAGTGCTAGTCACGGGGGGGGACCGGCAGATACGCAGTATTTT
TRBV18	TRBJ2-5	.	TRBD2	CASSAGGYQETQYF	TGTGCCAGCTCGGCGGGGGGGTACCAAGAGACCCAGTACTTC
TRBV6-2/TRBV6-3	TRBJ1-2	.	.	CASSSGFYGYTF	TGTGCCAGCAGTTCAGGGTTCTATGGCTACACCTTC
TRBV6-6	TRBJ1-5	few	.	CASSYSFWSDQPQHF	TGTGCCAGCAGTTACTCTTTTTGGAGTGATCAGCCCCAGCATTTT
TRBV6-5	TRBJ1-6	.	TRBD1	CASSGQGAFGSPLHF	TGTGCCAGCTCCGGACAGGGGGCCTTTGGTTCACCCCTCCACTTT
TRBV18	TRBJ2-3	.	TRBD2	CASSQLAGGPTDTQYF	TGTGCCAGCTCGCAACTAGCGGGGGGCCCCACAGATACGCAGTATTTT
TRBV9	TRBJ1-5	.	.	CASSVGAAGQPQHF	TGTGCCAGCAGCGTAGGAGCGGCGGGACAGCCCCAGCATTTT
TRBV7-9	TRBJ2-5	.	TRBD2	CASSLLLASGGARETQYF	TGTGCCAGCAGCTTACTATTGGCTAGCGGGGGGGCGCGGGAGACCCAGTACTTC
TRBV7-4	TRBJ1-2	.	.	CASSFSCNYGYTF	TGTGCCAGCAGCTTTAGCTGTAACTATGGCTACACCTTC
TRBV4-2	TRBJ1-2	.	.	CASSQPGQTLYGYTF	TGTGCCAGCAGCCAACCGGGACAAACCCTCTATGGCTACACCTTC
TRBV18	TRBJ1-1	.	.	CASSPSYNLNTEAFF	TGTGCCAGCTCACCATCATACAACCTGAACACTGAAGCTTTCTTT
TRBV7-9	TRBJ1-1	.	TRBD1	CASSSSPGQMMNTEAFF	TGTGCCAGCAGCTCCTCACCGGGACAGATGATGAACACTGAAGCTTTCTTT
TRBV10-3	TRBJ1-1	.	.	CAISETYSTRGGAFF	TGTGCCATCAGTGAGACTTATTCGACAAGGGGGGGAGCTTTCTTT
TRBV24-1	TRBJ2-1	few	TRBD1	CATSDPGQGFGEQFF	TGTGCCACCAGTGATCCGGGACAGGGGTTCGGTGAGCAGTTCTTC
TRBV24-1	TRBJ1-2	.	.	CATSDVRGDGYTF	TGTGCCACCAGTGACGTCCGGGGTGATGGCTACACCTTC
TRBV15	TRBJ1-5	.	.	CATSRATEHPLDQPQHF	TGTGCCACCAGCAGAGCGACAGAGCATCCCCTGGATCAGCCCCAGCATTTT
TRBV5-1	TRBJ2-7	once	TRBD1	CASSLALPGQGVIEQYF	TGCGCCAGCAGCTTGGCCCTGCCGGGACAGGGGGTGATCGAGCAGTACTTC
TRBV15	TRBJ2-5	.	.	CATSKNTGFSQETQYF	TGTGCCACCAGCAAAAACACAGGGTTCTCGCAAGAGACCCAGTACTTC
TRBV18	TRBJ1-1	.	.	CASSTGQSGNTEAFF	TGTGCCAGTTCCACAGGGCAGTCGGGGAACACTGAAGCTTTCTTT
TRBV25-1	TRBJ1-6	.	.	CASHPTGEGSPLHF	TGTGCCAGCCATCCTACGGGAGAGGGTTCACCCCTCCACTTT
TRBV19	TRBJ1-5	.	.	CASSIVPEGGQPQHF	TGTGCCAGTAGTATCGTTCCAGAAGGGGGTCAGCCCCAGCATTTT
TRBV6-5	TRBJ2-5	few	.	CASSYGRGAGQETQYF	TGTGCCAGCAGTTACGGACGGGGGGCCGGACAAGAGACCCAGTACTTC
TRBV3-1/TRBV3-2	TRBJ2-7	.	.	CASGPRPDEQYF	TGTGCCAGCGGCCCGCGGCCGGACGAGCAGTACTTC
TRBV5-6	TRBJ2-5	.	TRBD1	CASSQGAGETQYF	TGTGCCAGCAGCCAGGGGGCTGGGGAGACCCAGTACTTC
TRBV3-1/TRBV3-2	TRBJ2-1	.	.	CASSQERDNEQFF	TGTGCCAGCAGCCAAGAGAGGGACAATGAGCAGTTCTTC
TRBV7-8	TRBJ2-7	.	.	CASSLAYTYKSTVYEQYF	TGTGCCAGCAGCTTAGCGTACACCTACAAGTCAACAGTCTACGAGCAGTACTTC
TRBV7-6	TRBJ2-1	.	.	CASSLAQAVGEQFF	TGTGCCAGCAGCTTAGCCCAGGCCGTGGGTGAGCAGTTCTTC
TRBV5-1	TRBJ1-2	.	TRBD1	CASSLEGQAGGYTF	TGCGCCAGCAGCTTGGAGGGACAGGCGGGTGGCTACACCTTC
TRBV7-8	TRBJ2-7	.	.	CASSLGSPSLYEQYF	TGTGCCAGCAGCTTAGGCAGTCCCTCTCTCTACGAGCAGTACTTC
TRBV14	TRBJ2-7	.	TRBD1	CASSPSGTGVYEQYF	TGTGCCAGCAGCCCCTCCGGGACAGGGGTATACGAGCAGTACTTC
TRBV11-2	TRBJ2-7	.	.	CASSFSEASYEQYF	TGTGCCAGCAGCTTCTCCGAGGCCTCTTACGAGCAGTACTTC
TRBV6-5	TRBJ2-5	.	TRBD2	CASGPSGGIQETQYF	TGTGCCAGCGGCCCTAGCGGGGGGATCCAAGAGACCCAGTACTTC
TRBV19	TRBJ1-2	once	.	CASSFRDGGYTF	TGTGCCAGTAGTTTCAGGGATGGTGGCTACACCTTC
TRBV16	TRBJ1-6	.	.	CASSQDPDYSPLHF	TGTGCCAGCAGCCAAGACCCTGACTATTCACCCCTCCACTTT
TRBV6-1	TRBJ1-3	many	.	CASSEVEQDLSGNTIYF	TGTGCCAGCAGTGAAGTCGAACAGGATCTCTCTGGAAACACCATATATTTT
TRBV6-5	TRBJ2-1	.	TRBD1	CASRGQGADEQFF	TGTGCCAGCAGGGGACAGGGGGCCGATGAGCAGTTCTTC
TRBV7-2	TRBJ1-4	.	.	CASRLGQPNEKLFF	TGTGCCAGTCGACTCGGACAGCCTAATGAAAAACTGTTTTTT
TRBV5-8	TRBJ2-7	.	TRBD1	CASSLWFGTGHEQYF	TGTGCCAGCAGCTTGTGGTTCGGGACAGGCCACGAGCAGTACTTC
TRBV30	TRBJ1-5	.	.	CAWSVEGRQPQHF	TGTGCCTGGAGTGTGGAGGGGAGACAGCCCCAGCATTTT